This is a list of T cell receptor beta chains from one sample in a study of blood T cell repertoires in COVID-19. Sequencing was performed with immunoSEQ multiplex PCR; in TCRdb, only in-frame clones are kept and a portion is missing. The data show 7,500 to 9,500 clones, with about 90% seen just once and around 9% held by the top ten. Sequencing was performed on peripheral blood. The receptors here all came from a man between 60 and 75 years old with acute or convalescent COVID-19. Each CDR3 is given with its conserved first and last residue. Each record gives: J gene, D gene, V gene, clone size, CDR3 protein, CDR3 DNA. The D gene is left open where the match is weak. Rows give clone size only sometimes, using once, few, many, or a class for an expanded clone.

TRBJ1-3	TRBD1	TRBV2	NA	CASSDGQGNSGNTIYF	TGTGCCAGCAGTGACGGACAGGGAAACTCTGGAAACACCATATATTTT
TRBJ2-7	NA	TRBV2	NA	CATPRETGEQYF	TGTGCCACCCCTAGGGAGACGGGGGAGCAGTACTTC
TRBJ2-7	TRBD1	TRBV27	NA	CASSPPGQGIEQYF	TGTGCCAGCAGCCCTCCGGGACAGGGGATCGAGCAGTACTTC
TRBJ2-7	TRBD1	TRBV7-8	NA	CASSLRQGASYEQYF	TGTGCCAGCAGCTTAAGACAGGGGGCTTCGTACGAGCAGTACTTC
TRBJ1-2	NA	TRBV28	NA	CASSSLYGYTF	TGTGCCAGCAGTTCCCTCTATGGCTACACCTTC
TRBJ2-5	NA	TRBV28	NA	CASSLFLETQYF	TGTGCCAGCAGTCTATTCTTAGAGACCCAGTACTTC
TRBJ1-4	NA	TRBV4-3	NA	CASSQEPVGSATNEKLFF	TGCGCCAGCAGCCAAGAGCCAGTAGGGAGTGCAACTAATGAAAAACTGTTTTTT
TRBJ1-1	TRBD1	TRBV5-4	NA	CASGTGGLGTEAFF	TGTGCCAGCGGGACAGGGGGCTTAGGCACTGAAGCTTTCTTT
TRBJ1-2	NA	TRBV28	NA	CASTRTAFYGYTF	TGTGCCAGCACCCGGACAGCCTTCTATGGCTACACCTTC
TRBJ2-1	TRBD1	TRBV19	NA	CASSTTGTGYNEQFF	TGTGCCAGTAGTACAACCGGGACAGGCTACAATGAGCAGTTCTTC
TRBJ1-6	NA	TRBV24-1	NA	CATSDDTQNSPLHF	TGTGCCACCAGTGATGACACCCAGAATTCACCCCTCCACTTT
TRBJ2-3	NA	TRBV11-2	NA	CASTPEWSTDTQYF	TGTGCCAGCACCCCGGAGTGGAGCACAGATACGCAGTATTTT
TRBJ1-4	TRBD1	TRBV6-6	NA	CASTPGQITTNEKLFF	TGTGCCAGCACCCCGGGACAGATCACAACTAATGAAAAACTGTTTTTT
TRBJ1-2	NA	TRBV5-6	NA	CASSLRFDTNYGYTF	TGTGCCAGCAGCTTGCGGTTCGACACGAACTATGGCTACACCTTC
TRBJ1-1	NA	TRBV30	NA	CAWSVLGNTEAFF	TGTGCCTGGAGTGTACTAGGGAACACTGAAGCTTTCTTT
TRBJ2-7	NA	TRBV10-3	few	CAISSLTIPYEQYF	TGTGCCATCAGTTCATTGACTATACCCTACGAGCAGTACTTC
TRBJ2-7	TRBD2	TRBV6-2/TRBV6-3	NA	CASSYDGGSSYEQYF	TGTGCCAGCAGTTACGACGGGGGGAGCTCCTACGAGCAGTACTTC
TRBJ1-2	NA	TRBV5-4	NA	CASSLRTANYGYTF	TGTGCCAGCAGTCTCAGGACAGCTAACTATGGCTACACCTTC
TRBJ1-6	NA	TRBV5-5	NA	CASSFPGIQRKNNYNSPLHF	TGTGCCAGCAGCTTCCCAGGGATCCAACGAAAAAATAACTATAATTCACCCCTCCACTTT
TRBJ1-5	NA	TRBV6-5	NA	CASRNRERGNQPQHF	TGTGCCAGCAGGAACAGGGAAAGAGGCAATCAGCCCCAGCATTTT
TRBJ2-5	NA	TRBV4-1	NA	CASSQDGTLSPKTQYF	TGCGCCAGCAGCCAAGATGGGACTCTCTCCCCAAAGACCCAGTACTTC
TRBJ1-1	NA	TRBV7-9	NA	CASGPTGTEAFF	TGTGCCAGCGGTCCAACTGGCACTGAAGCTTTCTTT
TRBJ2-5	TRBD1	TRBV5-5	NA	CASSQTGYPQETQYF	TGTGCCAGCAGCCAGACAGGGTACCCACAAGAGACCCAGTACTTC
TRBJ2-7	NA	TRBV10-3	NA	CALKEGLSSYEQYF	TGTGCCCTGAAGGAGGGACTTAGCTCCTACGAGCAGTACTTC
TRBJ1-1	TRBD1	TRBV10-1	NA	CASRTDRGMNTEAFF	TGCGCCAGCCGGACGGACAGGGGAATGAACACTGAAGCTTTCTTT
TRBJ1-4	TRBD1	TRBV7-2	NA	CASSSQVGGASEKLFF	TGTGCCAGCAGCTCCCAAGTAGGGGGCGCGTCTGAAAAACTGTTTTTT
TRBJ1-5	TRBD1	TRBV6-2/TRBV6-3	NA	CASSYAAGGDQPQHF	TGTGCCAGCAGTTACGCGGCAGGGGGCGATCAGCCCCAGCATTTT
TRBJ2-2	NA	TRBV6-4	NA	CASTAGHENTGELFF	TGTGCCAGCACCGCAGGGCATGAGAACACCGGGGAGCTGTTTTTT
TRBJ2-5	TRBD1	TRBV6-1	NA	CASSEEMGTGRSEYF	TGTGCCAGCAGTGAAGAGATGGGGACAGGGAGGTCCGAGTACTTC
TRBJ1-4	NA	TRBV4-2	NA	CASSQVINEKLFF	TGTGCCAGCAGCCAAGTAATAAATGAAAAACTGTTTTTT
TRBJ2-3	TRBD2	TRBV10-2	NA	CASSESSGKSDTQYF	TGCGCCAGCAGTGAGTCGAGCGGGAAGTCGGATACGCAGTATTTT
TRBJ1-2	NA	TRBV2	NA	CASSREDYGYTF	TGTGCCAGCAGTCGGGAAGACTATGGCTACACCTTC
TRBJ1-1	NA	TRBV10-3	NA	CATGRANTEAFF	TGTGCCACCGGGCGGGCGAACACTGAAGCTTTCTTT
TRBJ1-2	NA	TRBV7-2	NA	CASSPSSGLMGYTF	TGTGCCAGCAGCCCATCGAGTGGTTTAATGGGCTACACCTTC
TRBJ1-4	NA	TRBV28	NA	CASSLARDREKLFF	TGTGCCAGCAGTTTAGCCCGGGATCGAGAAAAACTGTTTTTT
TRBJ1-6	TRBD1	TRBV5-1	NA	CASSSGQGTSPLHF	TGCGCCAGCAGCTCAGGACAGGGTACATCACCCCTCCACTTT
TRBJ2-3	TRBD2	TRBV4-2	NA	CASSQEIPGLAGGSTDTQYF	TGTGCCAGCAGCCAGGAAATTCCGGGACTAGCGGGGGGAAGCACAGATACGCAGTATTTT
TRBJ1-4	NA	TRBV21-1	NA	CACPASPGWGTAGEKLFF	TGTGCCTGCCCAGCGAGCCCCGGCTGGGGGACAGCAGGTGAAAAACTGTTTTTT
TRBJ2-3	TRBD2	TRBV6-1	NA	CASSEVSGTSGPGWRTDTQYF	TGTGCCAGCAGTGAAGTCAGTGGGACTAGCGGACCCGGATGGCGCACAGATACGCAGTATTTT
TRBJ2-2	TRBD2	TRBV5-1	NA	CASRNQGLGSTGELFF	TGCGCCAGCAGGAACCAGGGACTAGGGAGCACCGGGGAGCTGTTTTTT
TRBJ2-1	NA	TRBV13	NA	CASSLGVLHEQFF	TGTGCCAGCAGCTTAGGGGTACTGCATGAGCAGTTCTTC
TRBJ2-1	NA	TRBV30	NA	CAWSVVLAFSNEQFF	TGTGCCTGGAGTGTTGTACTAGCCTTCAGCAATGAGCAGTTCTTC
TRBJ1-1	NA	TRBV10-1	medium-sized	CATRENTEAFF	TGCGCCACCCGGGAGAACACTGAAGCTTTCTTT
TRBJ1-2	NA	TRBV28	NA	CASSLTTGSFYGYTF	TGTGCCAGCAGTTTAACAACAGGGAGTTTCTATGGCTACACCTTC
TRBJ2-2	NA	TRBV7-2	few	CASSAGLFLYTGELFF	TGTGCCAGCAGCGCGGGACTCTTCCTGTACACCGGGGAGCTGTTTTTT
TRBJ1-4	TRBD1	TRBV5-6	NA	CASSLRLGQGTEKLFF	TGTGCCAGCAGCTTGAGGCTAGGACAGGGGACTGAAAAACTGTTTTTT
TRBJ1-1	NA	TRBV7-9	NA	CASSFRGNTEAFF	TGTGCCAGCAGCTTTAGGGGGAACACTGAAGCTTTCTTT
TRBJ2-7	TRBD2	TRBV7-2	NA	CASSLLAGVSSYEQYF	TGTGCCAGCAGCTTACTAGCGGGAGTGTCTTCCTACGAGCAGTACTTC
TRBJ1-6	TRBD1	TRBV4-1	NA	CASSQSILGQGNSPLHF	TGCGCCAGCAGCCAGTCCATTCTGGGACAGGGAAATTCACCCCTCCACTTT
TRBJ1-1	NA	TRBV28	NA	CASLTDMNTEAFF	TGTGCCAGCCTTACAGACATGAACACTGAAGCTTTCTTT
TRBJ2-2	TRBD1	TRBV6-4	NA	CASSEGNRGQSGELFF	TGTGCCAGCAGTGAAGGGAACAGGGGGCAAAGCGGGGAGCTGTTTTTT
TRBJ1-2	TRBD1	TRBV5-1	NA	CASSLRTGGRHYGYTF	TGCGCCAGCAGCTTGAGGACAGGGGGTAGGCACTATGGCTACACCTTC
TRBJ1-3	NA	TRBV30	NA	CAWSPGTPSIYF	TGTGCCTGGAGCCCCGGGACACCGTCAATATATTTT
TRBJ1-5	NA	TRBV7-9	NA	CASSRAEQPQHF	TGTGCCAGCAGCCGAGCGGAACAGCCCCAGCATTTT
TRBJ2-1	TRBD2	TRBV11-2	NA	CASSLDRWGLAGDNEQFF	TGTGCCAGCAGCTTAGATCGGTGGGGACTAGCGGGGGACAATGAGCAGTTCTTC
TRBJ2-2	NA	TRBV3-1/TRBV3-2	NA	CASSLSSGDTGELFF	TGTGCCAGCAGCCTCTCAAGCGGAGACACCGGGGAGCTGTTTTTT